The 25 T cell receptor beta chains given below trace back to one sample, sequenced in a study of T cells in Graves' hyperthyroidism and ophthalmopathy. The investigators amplified TCR beta CDR3 regions from RNA transcripts. The TCR CDR3 first-round RT-PCR relied on the HTBI primer set. TCRdb re-analysed the multiplex PCR reads in MiXCR, keeping a single row per CDR3 protein. Among roughly 93,000 distinct CDR3 sequences listed, over 50% were seen once. Sequencing used blood. The receptors shown here come from a woman aged 35 to 49 with Graves' hyperthyroidism.

This clonotype showed up many times. The J gene is TRBJ2-2, the V gene TRBV5-1, with TRBD2 identical over 8 bases. V shed 4 bases and J 4 bases; nucleotides not matched to a gene: 6. This CDR3 has 15 amino acids. Germline V gene lookup returns CDR1 SGHRS and CDR2 YFSETQ. The DNA for the CDR3 is TGCGCCAGCAGCAGCGGGAGTGGCGCCACCGGGGAGCTGTTTTTT. This encodes CASSSGSGATGELFF. Full variable domain (rest looked up from reference TRBV5-1 and TRBJ2-2): KAGVTQTPRYLIKTRGQQVTLSCSPISGHRSVSWYQQTPGQGLQFLFEYFSETQRNKGNFPGRFSGRQFSNSRSEMNVSTLELGDSALYLCASSSGSGATGELFFGEGSRLTVL.

The gene calls are TRBV7-9 and TRBJ1-1, with TRBD1 identical over 7 bases. Trimming removed 6 bases from V and 4 bases from J; junction bases left unmatched: 8. CDR1 SEHNR and CDR2 FQNEAQ come from the germline V gene (reference sequence). This CDR3 region has 14 residues. The CDR3 DNA reads TGTGCCAGCAGTCTGCAGGGGGAGGTCACTGAAGCTTTCTTT. The encoded protein is CASSLQGEVTEAFF.

V is TRBV5-1 and J is TRBJ2-7; 7 bases line up with TRBD1. With V trimmed by 0 bases and J by 2 bases, 11 bases remained unmatched. CDR1 and CDR2 (germline): SGHRS, YFSETQ. The CDR3 length is 17 residues. In DNA form, the CDR3 reads TGCGCCAGCAGCTTGGCCTCGACAGGGCCATCGACCTACGAGCAGTACTTC. Translation gives CASSLASTGPSTYEQYF.

This clonotype showed up just once. The genes are TRBV19 and TRBJ1-4; no clear D. V was clipped by 3 bases and J by 11 bases, with 7 bases between them. This CDR3 has 11 amino acids. CDR1 LNHDA and CDR2 SQIVND come from the germline V gene (reference sequence). The CDR3 protein is CASSIMHKLFF. CDR3 nucleotides: TGTGCCAGTAGTATCATGCACAAACTGTTTTTT.

The chain combines TRBV7-2 with TRBJ2-5; a possible D gene is TRBD2 (5 bases). Trimming left V 5 bases short and J 5 bases short, with 21 bases between. Germline CDR1 SGHTA, CDR2 FQGNSA. The CDR3 spans 16 residues. CDR3 nucleotides: TGTGCCAGCAGCCGGCTATTGGATAGGACTCGCGAGACCCAGTACTTC. Encoded protein: CASSRLLDRTRETQYF.

The J gene is TRBJ2-2, the V gene TRBV2; D possibly uses TRBD1 or TRBD2 (5 bases each). Per germline, CDR1 SNHLY and CDR2 FYNNEI. The CDR3 sequence is 15 residues long. The V end lost 4 bases, the J end lost 4 bases, and 13 bases lay between the germline ends. This CDR3 is CASSAPGLGTGELFF. DNA of the CDR3: TGTGCCAGCAGTGCGCCGGGGCTGGGCACCGGGGAGCTGTTTTTT.

The CDR3 here is CASSLTGGWGAKKTQYF. As DNA, the CDR3 is TGTGCCAGCAGCTTGACAGGGGGCTGGGGGGCCAAGAAGACCCAGTACTTC. The chain uses TRBV25-1 and TRBJ2-5; TRBD1 agrees at 10 bases. V dropped 6 bases and J dropped 6; count of bases not matched to a gene: 16. CDR1 is MGHDK and CDR2 is SYGVNS in the germline V gene. This CDR3 spans 17 amino acids.

This clonotype has ten or more counts. The J gene is TRBJ2-7, the V gene TRBV2; 15 bases map to TRBD2. CDR1 and CDR2 (germline): SNHLY, FYNNEI. CDR3 length equals 14 residues. Trimming took 10 bases from V and 4 from J; bases not matched to a gene: 5. CDR3 loop: CAIIGTSGGYEQYF. DNA of the CDR3: TGTGCCATCATAGGGACTAGCGGGGGGTACGAGCAGTACTTC.

This clonotype was observed once. The rearrangement uses TRBV10-2 and TRBJ2-5; 7 bases line up with TRBD2. V lost 2 bases and J lost 5; bases outside the gene matches: 14. Germline-derived CDR1 and CDR2 are WSHSY and SAAADI. CDR3 size: 17 residues. As DNA, the CDR3 is TGCGCCAGCAGTGAGAGGGGACTAAAGGGAGTGTGGGAGACCCAGTACTTC. Translating gives CASSERGLKGVWETQYF.

This clonotype was found many times. The V call is TRBV12-3 or TRBV12-4, the J call TRBJ2-7; D not resolved. The V end was cut by 2 bases, the J end by 9 bases, with 14 bases between. CDR3 length: 13 amino acids. CDR3: CASSLTEHRGQYF. The CDR3 DNA reads TGTGCCAGCAGTTTAACGGAGCATCGCGGGCAGTACTTC.

This clonotype has only a few counts. The chain is built from TRBV7-3 and TRBJ2-3, with TRBD2 as a possible D gene (6 bases). Looked up from germline, CDR1 is SGHTA and CDR2 is FQGTGA. The CDR3 totals 16 residues. V lost 1 base, J lost 2 bases, and 13 bases lay in between. CDR3 sequence: CASSLRGAGYTDTQYF. In nucleotides, the CDR3 is TGTGCCAGCAGCTTAAGAGGGGCGGGGTACACAGATACGCAGTATTTT.

The V gene is TRBV7-8, the J gene TRBJ1-2; TRBD1 agrees at 9 bases. The junction had 11 bases not matched to a gene; V was cut back by 1 base and J by 8 bases. The CDR3 totals 16 residues. In germline, CDR1 is SGHVS, CDR2 FQNEAQ. The CDR3 DNA sequence: TGTGCCAGCAGCTTAGGACAGGGGGATCCCCATTACGGCTACACCTTC. Translation gives CASSLGQGDPHYGYTF.

In its sample, this clonotype was seen many times. The chain has TRBV5-1 and TRBJ2-7; the D call may be TRBD1 or TRBD2 (5 bases each). The V end lost 0 bases, the J end lost 0 bases, and 13 bases lay between the germline ends. The germline CDR1 and CDR2 sequences are SGHRS and YFSETQ. The CDR3 runs 16 residues. This chain's CDR3 is CASSLAGGGPSYEQYF. CDR3 bases: TGCGCCAGCAGCTTGGCCGGTGGGGGACCCTCCTACGAGCAGTACTTC.

The rearrangement uses TRBV7-2 and TRBJ2-7; a possible D gene is TRBD2 (6 bases). Germline V gene lookup returns CDR1 SGHTA and CDR2 FQGNSA. The CDR3 is 14 residues long. Trimming took 5 bases from V and 4 from J, leaving 15 bases between them. CDR3 sequence reads: CASSRTAGSYEQYF. The CDR3 DNA reads TGTGCCAGCAGCCGTACGGCGGGGAGTTACGAGCAGTACTTC.

The table lists this clonotype with many counts. The rearrangement joins TRBV7-2 to TRBJ2-7, with D unclear. The V gene lost 1 base and the J gene lost 6 bases, with 10 bases spanning the gap. The CDR3 is 13 amino acids. The V gene's germline CDR1 is SGHTA and CDR2 FQGNSA. The CDR3, as DNA: TGTGCCAGCAGCTTAGGCGTTCAGGTCGAGCAGTACTTC. Its translation: CASSLGVQVEQYF.

The table lists this clonotype with many counts. The V and J genes are TRBV20-1 and TRBJ2-3, with TRBD2 identical over 11 bases. V trimming: 4 bases; J trimming: 5 bases; junction bases outside the gene matches: 14. The CDR3 contains 17 residues. Germline V CDR1 and CDR2: DFQATT, SNEGSKA (reference sequence). The CDR3 DNA reads TGCAGTGCTACCCCCCCGTTACTAGCGGGAGTGGTAGATACGCAGTATTTT. Translating it yields CSATPPLLAGVVDTQYF.

The V call is TRBV11-2, the J call TRBJ1-1; D gene uncertain. The CDR3 totals 16 residues. Trimming removed 5 bases at V and 0 bases at J, with 16 bases between. CDR1 and CDR2 (germline): SGHAT, FQNNGV. CDR3 in amino acids: CASSRAGRPMNTEAFF. The CDR3 coding sequence is TGTGCCAGCAGCCGGGCGGGGAGGCCCATGAACACTGAAGCTTTCTTT.

This clonotype showed up just once. A much larger clone lies a single base off, so this may be a read error. CDR3 residues: CTSSLDPYSNQPQHF. In DNA form, the CDR3 reads TGTACCAGCAGCTTAGATCCTTATAGCAATCAGCCCCAGCATTTT. J is TRBJ1-5 and V is TRBV7-3; unclear D gene. Germline V CDR1 and CDR2: SGHTA, FQGTGA. This CDR3 region has 15 residues. Drawing the rest from reference TRBV7-3 and TRBJ1-5, the complete variable domain is GAGVSQTPSNKVTEKGKYVELRCDPISGHTALYWYRQSLGQGPEFLIYFQGTGAADDSGLPNDRFFAVRPEGSVSTLKIQRTERGDSAVYLCTSSLDPYSNQPQHFGDGTRLSIL.

This clonotype was counted ten times or more. J is TRBJ1-1 and V is TRBV5-4; unclear D gene. CDR3 size: 12 residues. V lost 1 base, J lost 2 bases, and 3 bases lay in between. Germline V gene sequence: CDR1 SGHNT, CDR2 YYREEE (reference sequence). The CDR3 spells CASSLSNTEAFF. The DNA for the CDR3 is TGTGCCAGCAGCTTGTCAAACACTGAAGCTTTCTTT.

This clonotype was seen repeatedly, ten times or more. The chain is built from TRBV4-1 and TRBJ2-7; D is undetermined. Germline CDR1 MGHRA, CDR2 YSYEKL. V was shortened by 0 bases and J by 6 bases, with 6 bases between the two germline ends. This CDR3 has 12 residues. DNA of the CDR3: TGCGCCAGCAGCCAAGATAGCCCCGAGCAGTACTTC. Encoded protein: CASSQDSPEQYF.

The chain joins TRBV13 to TRBJ1-1; D is uncertain. The V end was cut by 5 bases, the J end by 0 bases, with 10 bases between. The CDR3 extends over 14 amino acids. CDR1 and CDR2 from the germline V gene are PRHDT and FYEKMQ (reference sequence). CDR3 in DNA: TGTGCCAGCAGCAAGGCGGGGATGAACACTGAAGCTTTCTTT. Translated: CASSKAGMNTEAFF. Using reference TRBV13 and TRBJ1-1 for the parts outside the CDR3, the full variable domain is AAGVIQSPRHLIKEKRETATLKCYPIPRHDTVYWYQQGPGQDPQFLISFYEKMQSDKGSIPDRFSAQQFSDYHSELNMSSLELGDSALYFCASSKAGMNTEAFFGQGTRLTVV.

This clonotype was counted many times. The chain joins TRBV5-1 to TRBJ1-3; 7 bases match TRBD1. V shed 4 bases and J 2 bases; nucleotides not matched to a gene: 6. Germline V CDR1 and CDR2: SGHRS, YFSETQ. The CDR3 is made up of 15 amino acids. CDR3 sequence (DNA): TGCGCCAGCAGCGCGGGAGGGACAGCTGGAAACACCATATATTTT. Translation: CASSAGGTAGNTIYF.

Turning to this clonotype: This CDR3 fails to terminate in the conserved phenylalanine or tryptophan, so it likely reflects a read error. No DNA is shown, since the ends of the CDR3 on it are uncertain; the CDR3 is the one TCRdb lists. The chain links TRBV7-2 to TRBJ1-4; no check of the table's D call, TRBD1, against the DNA was made. The CDR3 is 12 residues long, ends included. The germline V gene encodes CDR1 SGHTA and CDR2 FQGNSA. The CDR3 loop is CASRTGGALTSY.

In this sample, this clonotype turned up many times. The V gene is TRBV7-2, the J gene TRBJ1-1; D remains unclear. Trimming cost V 3 bases and J 5 bases, with 7 bases left between them. The CDR3 is 12 amino acids. CDR1 SGHTA and CDR2 FQGNSA come from the germline V gene. In DNA form, the CDR3 reads TGTGCCAGCAGCTTGTTTCGTACTGAAGCTTTCTTT. It yields the protein CASSLFRTEAFF.

V is TRBV20-1 and J is TRBJ1-4; the D gene is possibly TRBD1 (5 bases). The CDR3 has 13 residues. Per the germline V gene, CDR1 is DFQATT and CDR2 is SNEGSKA (reference sequence). The V end lost 3 bases, the J end lost 1 base, and 6 bases lay between the germline ends. The CDR3 nucleotides read TGCAGTGCTAGTCAGGGAACTAATGAAAAACTGTTTTTT. Its translation is CSASQGTNEKLFF.